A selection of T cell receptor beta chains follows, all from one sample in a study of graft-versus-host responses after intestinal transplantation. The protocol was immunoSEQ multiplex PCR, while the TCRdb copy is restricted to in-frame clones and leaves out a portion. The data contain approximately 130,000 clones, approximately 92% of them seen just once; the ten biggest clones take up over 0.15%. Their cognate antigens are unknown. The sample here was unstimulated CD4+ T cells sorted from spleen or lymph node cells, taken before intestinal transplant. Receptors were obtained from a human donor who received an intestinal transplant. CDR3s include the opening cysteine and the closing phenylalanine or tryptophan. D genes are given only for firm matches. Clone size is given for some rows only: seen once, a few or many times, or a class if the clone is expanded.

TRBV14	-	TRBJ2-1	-	CASSQERDRSSYNEQFF	TGTGCCAGCAGCCAAGAGAGGGATAGATCCTCCTACAATGAGCAGTTCTTC
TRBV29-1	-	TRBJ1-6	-	CQVFRESSSPLHF	TGCCAGGTGTTCAGAGAAAGTAGCTCACCCCTCCACTTT
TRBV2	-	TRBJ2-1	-	CASSTTPVASRNTDEQFF	TGTGCCAGCAGTACGACTCCTGTTGCCTCCCGAAACACGGATGAGCAGTTCTTC
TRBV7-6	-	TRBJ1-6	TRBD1	CASSSRGDSPLHF	TGTGCCAGCAGCTCCAGGGGGGACTCACCCCTCCACTTT
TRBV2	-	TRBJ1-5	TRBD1	CASRRQGRGAQPQHF	TGTGCCAGCAGACGACAGGGAAGAGGGGCTCAGCCCCAGCATTTT
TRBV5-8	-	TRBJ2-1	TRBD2	CASSVSGTSGGFSSYNEQFF	TGTGCCAGCAGCGTATCCGGGACTAGCGGGGGATTCAGCTCCTACAATGAGCAGTTCTTC
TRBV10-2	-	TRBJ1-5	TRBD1	CASSEKSGTGGRDIMVSNQPQHF	TGCGCCAGCAGTGAGAAGTCCGGGACAGGGGGTCGGGATATCATGGTTAGCAATCAGCCCCAGCATTTT
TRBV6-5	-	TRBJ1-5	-	CASSPGGNQPQHF	TGTGCCAGCAGCCCCGGGGGGAATCAGCCCCAGCATTTT
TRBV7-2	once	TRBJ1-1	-	CASSFSGLNTEAFF	TGTGCCAGCAGCTTTAGCGGATTGAACACTGAAGCTTTCTTT
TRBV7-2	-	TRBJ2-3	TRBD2	CASSYSSGFRDTQYF	TGTGCCAGCAGCTACTCTAGCGGCTTTAGAGATACGCAGTATTTT
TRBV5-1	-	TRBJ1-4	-	CASSPGRTNEKLFF	TGCGCCAGCAGCCCTGGAAGGACTAATGAAAAACTGTTTTTT
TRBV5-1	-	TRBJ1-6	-	CASSVDMRNSPLHF	TGCGCCAGCAGCGTGGACATGCGTAATTCACCCCTCCACTTT
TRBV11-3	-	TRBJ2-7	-	CASSFWRGEQYF	TGTGCCAGCAGCTTTTGGCGCGGCGAGCAGTACTTC
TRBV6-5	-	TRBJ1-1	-	CASQRGVRGTEAFF	TGTGCCAGCCAACGAGGGGTTCGGGGCACTGAAGCTTTCTTT